The rows below give T cell receptor beta chains drawn from one sample of a study of shared clonotypes between healthy human individuals. Using immunoSEQ multiplex PCR, the repertoire was profiled, and TCRdb retains in-frame clones only, with some absent. The data hold roughly 450,000 clones, with 75% to 85% observed a single time. Source material: PBMCs. The receptors here all came from a woman between 40 and 50 years old in good health. Some clones in this sample may be carry-over from other donors' samples. CDR3s include the opening cysteine and the closing phenylalanine or tryptophan. D genes are given only for firm matches. Only part of the rows carry a size: once, few, many, or a class if the clone is expanded.

D | size | J | V | DNA | CDR3
- | - | TRBJ2-1 | TRBV2 | TGTGCCAGCAGTGAAGCCCTAGTGGGGGGTGAGCAGTTCTTC | CASSEALVGGEQFF
- | once | TRBJ1-1 | TRBV28 | TGTGCCAGCAGTCCCCCCGGAGGGCGCACTGAAGCTTTCTTT | CASSPPGGRTEAFF
TRBD1 | - | TRBJ2-3 | TRBV4-3 | TGCGCCAGCAGCCAAGATTGGACAGGGACGCAGTATTTT | CASSQDWTGTQYF
TRBD2 | - | TRBJ2-1 | TRBV15 | TGTGCCACCAGCAGAGATAGAACTAGCGGGAAGGATGAGCAGTTCTTC | CATSRDRTSGKDEQFF
- | - | TRBJ2-1 | TRBV7-2 | TGTGCCAGCAGCTTAGTGCGGTCAGCCAATGAGCAGTTCTTC | CASSLVRSANEQFF
- | - | TRBJ2-3 | TRBV19 | TGTGCCAGTAGTATAACGGGAGACACAGATACGCAGTATTTT | CASSITGDTDTQYF
TRBD2 | - | TRBJ2-5 | TRBV11-2 | TGTGCCAGCAGCTTAGTGAGTGGAGCGGGAGGAGTGGGAGAGACCCAGTACTTC | CASSLVSGAGGVGETQYF
- | - | TRBJ2-7 | TRBV28 | TGTGCCAGCAGACCCCCGGCGGCCTCCTACGAGCAGTACTTC | CASRPPAASYEQYF
- | few | TRBJ2-1 | TRBV7-2 | TGTGCCAGCAGCTTAAAAGACTACCCACGGTTCTTC | CASSLKDYPRFF
- | - | TRBJ1-1 | TRBV6-5 | TGTGCCAGCAGTCTGGTCTCGAGGGACACTGAAGCTTTCTTT | CASSLVSRDTEAFF
TRBD2 | - | TRBJ2-3 | TRBV27 | TGTGCCAGCAGTTTGCCACTAGCGGGAGTAGATACGCAGTATTTT | CASSLPLAGVDTQYF
- | - | TRBJ1-5 | TRBV5-1 | TGCGCCAGCAGCTTTGGAGGGGAGGGCAATCAGCCCCAGCATTTT | CASSFGGEGNQPQHF
TRBD2 | - | TRBJ2-1 | TRBV29-1 | TGCAGCGTGGCATCTAGCGGGAGCTCCTACAATGAGCAGTTCTTC | CSVASSGSSYNEQFF
TRBD1 | - | TRBJ1-2 | TRBV23-1 | TGCGCCAGCAGTCAATCAGTCAGGGGGGGTTTTAACTATGGCTACACCTTC | CASSQSVRGGFNYGYTF
- | many | TRBJ1-1 | TRBV2 | TGTGCCAGCAGGGAGAACACTGAAGCTTTCTTT | CASRENTEAFF
TRBD1 | - | TRBJ2-3 | TRBV5-1 | TGCGCCAGCAGCTTGGTGGCGACAGGGGGCAGAGATACGCAGTATTTT | CASSLVATGGRDTQYF
TRBD2 | - | TRBJ2-1 | TRBV4-1 | TGCGCCAGCAGCCATACGACTAGCGGGAGCTACAATGAGCAGTTCTTC | CASSHTTSGSYNEQFF
- | - | TRBJ1-5 | TRBV28 | TGTGCCAGCAGCCCGGGACACGTAGGATATAGCAATCAGCCCCAGCATTTT | CASSPGHVGYSNQPQHF
- | - | TRBJ2-1 | TRBV28 | TGTGCCAGCAGCCGCAGTTTTTTGCGGAGACCCTACAATGAGCAGTTCTTC | CASSRSFLRRPYNEQFF
TRBD2 | - | TRBJ2-1 | TRBV30 | TGTGCCTGGAGTCATGGACTAGCGGGAGTTTCCGTCAATGAGCAGTTCTTC | CAWSHGLAGVSVNEQFF
TRBD2 | - | TRBJ2-3 | TRBV11-2 | TGTGCCAGCAGCTTCCCACTAGCGGGAAAAAGCGCAGATACGCAGTATTTT | CASSFPLAGKSADTQYF
- | - | TRBJ2-1 | TRBV10-3 | TGTGCCATCAGTGGAGGACTAACTCTAAACAATGAGCAGTTCTTC | CAISGGLTLNNEQFF
TRBD2 | - | TRBJ2-3 | TRBV5-1 | TGCGCCAGCAGCTCTTCACTAGCGGGAGATACAGATACGCAGTATTTT | CASSSSLAGDTDTQYF